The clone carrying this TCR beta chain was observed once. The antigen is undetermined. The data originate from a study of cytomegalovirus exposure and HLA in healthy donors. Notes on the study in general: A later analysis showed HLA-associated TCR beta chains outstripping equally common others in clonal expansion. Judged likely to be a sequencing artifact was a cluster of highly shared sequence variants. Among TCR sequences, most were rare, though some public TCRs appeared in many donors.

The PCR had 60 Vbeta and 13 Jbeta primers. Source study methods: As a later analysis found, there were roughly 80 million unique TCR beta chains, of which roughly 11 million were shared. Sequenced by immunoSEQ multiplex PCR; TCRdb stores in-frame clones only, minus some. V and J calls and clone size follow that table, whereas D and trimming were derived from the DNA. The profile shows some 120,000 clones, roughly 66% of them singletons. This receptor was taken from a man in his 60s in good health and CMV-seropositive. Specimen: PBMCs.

In DNA, the CDR3 is TGTGCCAGCAGTGAAGCGGGGGGGCCGGGGGAGCAGTACTTC. It is translated as CASSEAGGPGEQYF. V usage is TRBV6-1 and J usage is TRBJ2-7; possible D gene TRBD2, 7 bases. V was clipped by 0 bases and J by 7 bases, with 13 bases between them. This CDR3 spans 14 amino acids. CDR1 and CDR2 from the germline V gene are MNHNS and SASEGT.